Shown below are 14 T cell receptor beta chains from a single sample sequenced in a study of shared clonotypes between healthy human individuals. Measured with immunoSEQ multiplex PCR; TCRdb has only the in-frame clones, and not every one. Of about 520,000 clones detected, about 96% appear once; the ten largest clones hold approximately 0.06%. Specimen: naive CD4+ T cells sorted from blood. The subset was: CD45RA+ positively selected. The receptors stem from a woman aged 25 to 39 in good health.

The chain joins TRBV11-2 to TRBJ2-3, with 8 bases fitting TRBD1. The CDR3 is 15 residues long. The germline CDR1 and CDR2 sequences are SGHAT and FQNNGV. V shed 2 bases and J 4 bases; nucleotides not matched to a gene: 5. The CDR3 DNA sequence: TGTGCCAGCAGCTTATGGCAGGGGGCTCCAGATACGCAGTATTTT. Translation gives CASSLWQGAPDTQYF.

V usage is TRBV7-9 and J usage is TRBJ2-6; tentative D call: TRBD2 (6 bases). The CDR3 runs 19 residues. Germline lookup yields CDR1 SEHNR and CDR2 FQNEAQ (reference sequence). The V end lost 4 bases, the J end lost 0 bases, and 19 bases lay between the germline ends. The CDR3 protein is CASSSPRGGRLSGANVLTF. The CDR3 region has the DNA TGTGCCAGCAGCTCCCCACGGGGAGGTAGGCTCTCTGGGGCCAACGTCCTGACTTTC.

DNA for the CDR3: TGTGCCAGCAGCCCCCGACTAACTCAAGAGACCCAGTACTTC. Encoded protein: CASSPRLTQETQYF. This chain connects TRBV2 to TRBJ2-5, with a weak D call TRBD2 (5 bases). The CDR3 length is 14 residues. The V end was cut by 6 bases, the J end by 2 bases, with 13 bases between. From germline, CDR1 is SNHLY and CDR2 FYNNEI.

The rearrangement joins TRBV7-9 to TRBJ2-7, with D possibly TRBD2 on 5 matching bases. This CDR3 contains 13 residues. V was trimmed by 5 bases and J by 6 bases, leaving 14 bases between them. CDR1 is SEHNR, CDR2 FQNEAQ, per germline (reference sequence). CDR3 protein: CASSPPFAGEQYF. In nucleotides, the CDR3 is TGTGCCAGCAGCCCCCCGTTCGCGGGCGAGCAGTACTTC.

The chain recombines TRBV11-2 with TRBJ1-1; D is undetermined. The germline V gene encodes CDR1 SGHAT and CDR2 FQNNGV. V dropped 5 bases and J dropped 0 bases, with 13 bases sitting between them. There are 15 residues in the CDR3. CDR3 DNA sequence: TGTGCCAGCAGCCTACGCAGGACGGTGAACACTGAAGCTTTCTTT. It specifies CASSLRRTVNTEAFF.

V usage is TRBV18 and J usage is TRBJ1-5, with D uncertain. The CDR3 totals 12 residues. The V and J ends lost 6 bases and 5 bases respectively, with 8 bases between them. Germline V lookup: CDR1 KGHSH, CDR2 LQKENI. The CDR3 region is CASSGVDQPQHF. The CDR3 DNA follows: TGTGCCAGCTCGGGAGTGGATCAGCCCCAGCATTTT.

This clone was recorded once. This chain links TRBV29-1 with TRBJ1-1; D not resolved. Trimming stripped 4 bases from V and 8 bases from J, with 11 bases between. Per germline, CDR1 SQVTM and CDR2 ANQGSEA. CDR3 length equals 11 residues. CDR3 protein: CSVVEAKEAFF. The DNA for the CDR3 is TGCAGCGTTGTAGAGGCAAAAGAAGCTTTCTTT.

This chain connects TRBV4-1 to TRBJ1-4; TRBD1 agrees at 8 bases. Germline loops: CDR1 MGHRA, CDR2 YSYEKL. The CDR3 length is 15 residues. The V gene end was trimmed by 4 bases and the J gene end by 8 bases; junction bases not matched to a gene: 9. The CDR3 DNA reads TGCGCCAGCAGCCTTGTACCGCGGGACAGGGAAAAACTGTTTTTT. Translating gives CASSLVPRDREKLFF.

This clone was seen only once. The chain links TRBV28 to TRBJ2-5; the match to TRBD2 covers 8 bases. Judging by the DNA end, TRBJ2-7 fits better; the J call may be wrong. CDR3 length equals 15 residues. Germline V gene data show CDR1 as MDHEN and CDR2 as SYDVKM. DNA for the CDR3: TGTGCCAGCAGGGAAACTAGCGGCCGAGGTTACGAGCAGTACTTC. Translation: CASRETSGRGYEQYF.

The CDR3 DNA sequence: TGTGCCAGCAGCCCAGGCTCAGGGTGGCTTAAGGGCACTGAAGCTTTCTTT. Protein product: CASSPGSGWLKGTEAFF. The chain carries TRBV7-2 and TRBJ1-1; perhaps TRBD1 as D (5 bases). V lost 5 bases to trimming and J lost 4 bases, with 23 bases between them. This CDR3 spans 17 amino acids. Germline lookup yields CDR1 SGHTA and CDR2 FQGNSA.

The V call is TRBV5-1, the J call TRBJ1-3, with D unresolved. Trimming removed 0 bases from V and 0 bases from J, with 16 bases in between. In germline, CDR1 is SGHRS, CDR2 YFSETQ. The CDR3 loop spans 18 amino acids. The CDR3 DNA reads TGCGCCAGCAGCTTGGCCCTGGTATATCGGGGCTCTGGAAACACCATATATTTT. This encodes CASSLALVYRGSGNTIYF.

CDR3 nucleotides: TGTGCCAGCAGCCTCAGGCCGGTAGAGACCCAGTACTTC. It yields the protein CASSLRPVETQYF. The chain links TRBV9 to TRBJ2-5; D ambiguous. The ends were cut back, 4 bases at V and 4 bases at J, with 11 bases in the middle. CDR3 size: 13 residues. The V gene's germline CDR1 is SGDLS and CDR2 YYNGEE.

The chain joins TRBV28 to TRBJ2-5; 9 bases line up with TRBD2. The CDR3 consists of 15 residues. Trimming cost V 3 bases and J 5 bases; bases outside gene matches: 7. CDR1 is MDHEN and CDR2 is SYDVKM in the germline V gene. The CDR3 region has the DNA TGTGCCAGCAGTTTCGCTAGCGGGGCCAGGGAGACCCAGTACTTC. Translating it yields CASSFASGARETQYF.

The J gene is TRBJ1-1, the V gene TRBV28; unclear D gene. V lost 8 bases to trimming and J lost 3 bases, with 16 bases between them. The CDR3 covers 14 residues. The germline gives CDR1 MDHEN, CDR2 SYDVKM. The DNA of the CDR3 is TGTGCCAGCGGCCAACCGACGGATTACACTGAAGCTTTCTTT. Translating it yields CASGQPTDYTEAFF.